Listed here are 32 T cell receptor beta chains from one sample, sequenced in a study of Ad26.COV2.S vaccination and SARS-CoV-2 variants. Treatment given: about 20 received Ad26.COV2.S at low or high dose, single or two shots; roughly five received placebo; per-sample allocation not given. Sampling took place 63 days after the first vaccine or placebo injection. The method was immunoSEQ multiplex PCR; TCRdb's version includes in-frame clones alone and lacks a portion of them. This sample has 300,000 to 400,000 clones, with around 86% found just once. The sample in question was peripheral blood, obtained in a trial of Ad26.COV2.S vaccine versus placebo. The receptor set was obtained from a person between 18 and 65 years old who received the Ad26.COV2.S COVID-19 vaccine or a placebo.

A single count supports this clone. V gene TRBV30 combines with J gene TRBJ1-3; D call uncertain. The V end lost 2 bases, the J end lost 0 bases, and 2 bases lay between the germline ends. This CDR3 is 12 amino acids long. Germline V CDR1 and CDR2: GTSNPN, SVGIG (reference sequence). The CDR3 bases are TGTGCCTGGAGTAACTCTGGAAACACCATATATTTT. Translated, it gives CAWSNSGNTIYF.

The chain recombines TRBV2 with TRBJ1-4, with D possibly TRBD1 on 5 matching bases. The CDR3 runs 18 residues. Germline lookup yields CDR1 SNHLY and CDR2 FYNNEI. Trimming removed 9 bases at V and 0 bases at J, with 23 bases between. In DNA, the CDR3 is TGTGCCAGTTACCGACAGCGAACCCTTGATACAACTAATGAAAAACTGTTTTTT. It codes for CASYRQRTLDTTNEKLFF.

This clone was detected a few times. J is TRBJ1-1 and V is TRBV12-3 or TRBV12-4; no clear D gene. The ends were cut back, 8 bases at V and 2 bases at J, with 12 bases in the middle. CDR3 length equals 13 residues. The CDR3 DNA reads TGTGCCAGCCAAGGTTCTGAAAACACTGAAGCTTTCTTT. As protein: CASQGSENTEAFF.

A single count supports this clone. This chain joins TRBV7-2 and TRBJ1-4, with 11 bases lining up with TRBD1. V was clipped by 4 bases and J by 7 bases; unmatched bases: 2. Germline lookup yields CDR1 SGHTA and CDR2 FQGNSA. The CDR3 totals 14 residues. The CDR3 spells CASSWDRGAEKLFF. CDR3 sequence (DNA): TGTGCCAGCAGCTGGGACAGGGGGGCTGAAAAACTGTTTTTT.

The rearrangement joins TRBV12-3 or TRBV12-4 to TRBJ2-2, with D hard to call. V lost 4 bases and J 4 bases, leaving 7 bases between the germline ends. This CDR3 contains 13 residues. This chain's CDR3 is CASSSDGTGELFF. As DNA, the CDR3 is TGTGCCAGCAGTTCCGATGGCACCGGGGAGCTGTTTTTT.

The CDR3 DNA reads TGTGCCAGCGATAGGGGGTTTAATTCACCCCTCCACTTT. It yields the protein CASDRGFNSPLHF. The chain combines TRBV19 with TRBJ1-6, with D possibly being TRBD1 (6 bases). This CDR3 has 13 amino acids. Germline-derived CDR1 and CDR2 are LNHDA and SQIVND (reference sequence). The V gene lost 9 bases and the J gene lost 6 bases, with 12 bases spanning the gap.

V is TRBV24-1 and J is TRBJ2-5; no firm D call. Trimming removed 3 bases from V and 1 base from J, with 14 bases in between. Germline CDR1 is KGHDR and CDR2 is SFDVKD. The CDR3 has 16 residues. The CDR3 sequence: CATSDNNITSQETQYF. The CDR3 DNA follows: TGTGCCACCAGTGATAACAACATCACATCCCAAGAGACCCAGTACTTC.

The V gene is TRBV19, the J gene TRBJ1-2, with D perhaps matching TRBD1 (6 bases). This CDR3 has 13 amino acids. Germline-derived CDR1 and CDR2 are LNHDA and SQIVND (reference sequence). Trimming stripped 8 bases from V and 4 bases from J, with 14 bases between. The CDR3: CASSKDSGYGYTF. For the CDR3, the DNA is TGTGCCAGTTCAAAGGACAGTGGCTATGGCTACACCTTC. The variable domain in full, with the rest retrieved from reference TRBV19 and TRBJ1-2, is DGGITQSPKYLFRKEGQNVTLSCEQNLNHDAMYWYRQDPGQGLRLIYYSQIVNDFQKGDIAEGYSVSREKKESFPLTVTSAQKNPTAFYLCASSKDSGYGYTFGSGTRLTVV.

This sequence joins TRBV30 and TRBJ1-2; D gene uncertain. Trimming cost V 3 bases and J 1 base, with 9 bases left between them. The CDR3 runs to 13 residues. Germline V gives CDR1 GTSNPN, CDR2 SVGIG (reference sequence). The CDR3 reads CAWSQEFNYGYTF. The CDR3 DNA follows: TGTGCCTGGAGCCAGGAATTTAACTATGGCTACACCTTC.

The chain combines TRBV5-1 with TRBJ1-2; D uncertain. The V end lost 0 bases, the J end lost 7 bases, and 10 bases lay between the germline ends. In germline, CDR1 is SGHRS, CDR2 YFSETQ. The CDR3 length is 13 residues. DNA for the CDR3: TGCGCCAGCAGCTTGGAAGTAGGGTCTGGCTACACCTTC. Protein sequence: CASSLEVGSGYTF. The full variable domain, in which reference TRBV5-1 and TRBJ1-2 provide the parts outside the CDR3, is KAGVTQTPRYLIKTRGQQVTLSCSPISGHRSVSWYQQTPGQGLQFLFEYFSETQRNKGNFPGRFSGRQFSNSRSEMNVSTLELGDSALYLCASSLEVGSGYTFGSGTRLTVV.

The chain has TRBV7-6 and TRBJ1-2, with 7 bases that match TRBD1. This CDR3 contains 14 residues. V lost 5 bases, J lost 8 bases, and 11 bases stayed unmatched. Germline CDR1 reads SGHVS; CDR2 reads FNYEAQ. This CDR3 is CASSKQGGVTGYTF. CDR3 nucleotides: TGTGCCAGCAGCAAACAAGGGGGCGTCACCGGCTACACCTTC.

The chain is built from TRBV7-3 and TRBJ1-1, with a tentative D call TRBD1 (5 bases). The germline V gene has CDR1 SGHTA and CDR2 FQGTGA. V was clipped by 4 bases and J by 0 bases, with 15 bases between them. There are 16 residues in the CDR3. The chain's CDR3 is CASSSRAGGLNTEAFF. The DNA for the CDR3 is TGTGCCAGCAGCTCTAGGGCGGGGGGTCTGAACACTGAAGCTTTCTTT. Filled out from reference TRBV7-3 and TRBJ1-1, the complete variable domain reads GAGVSQTPSNKVTEKGKYVELRCDPISGHTALYWYRQSLGQGPEFLIYFQGTGAADDSGLPNDRFFAVRPEGSVSTLKIQRTERGDSAVYLCASSSRAGGLNTEAFFGQGTRLTVV.

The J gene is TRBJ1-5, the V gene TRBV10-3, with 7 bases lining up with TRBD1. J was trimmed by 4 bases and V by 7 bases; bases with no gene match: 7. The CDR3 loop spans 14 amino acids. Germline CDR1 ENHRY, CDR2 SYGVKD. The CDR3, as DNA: TGTGCCATCAAGGAAGCAGGGGGGAATCAGCCCCAGCATTTT. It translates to CAIKEAGGNQPQHF.

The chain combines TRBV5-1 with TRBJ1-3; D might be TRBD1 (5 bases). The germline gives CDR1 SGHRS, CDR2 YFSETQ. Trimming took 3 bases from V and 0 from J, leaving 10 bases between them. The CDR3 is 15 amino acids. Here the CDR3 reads CASSWDYSSGNTIYF. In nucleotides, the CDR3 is TGCGCCAGCAGCTGGGACTACAGCTCTGGAAACACCATATATTTT.

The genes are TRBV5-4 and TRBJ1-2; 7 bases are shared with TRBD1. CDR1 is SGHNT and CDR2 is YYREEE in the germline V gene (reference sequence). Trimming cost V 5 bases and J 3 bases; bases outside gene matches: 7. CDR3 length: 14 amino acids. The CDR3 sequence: CASRQRQGDYGYTF. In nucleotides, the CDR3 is TGTGCCAGCAGGCAACGACAGGGAGACTATGGCTACACCTTC. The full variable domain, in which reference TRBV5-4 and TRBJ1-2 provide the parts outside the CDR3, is ETGVTQSPTHLIKTRGQQVTLRCSSQSGHNTVSWYQQALGQGPQFIFQYYREEENGRGNFPPRFSGLQFPNYSSELNVNALELDDSALYLCASRQRQGDYGYTFGSGTRLTVV.

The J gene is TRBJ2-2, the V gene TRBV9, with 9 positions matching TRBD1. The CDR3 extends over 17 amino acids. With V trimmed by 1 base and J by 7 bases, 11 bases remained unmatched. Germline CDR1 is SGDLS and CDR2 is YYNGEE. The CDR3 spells CASSVSGTGFNDGELFF. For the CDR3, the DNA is TGTGCCAGCAGCGTATCTGGGACAGGGTTTAACGACGGGGAGCTGTTTTTT.

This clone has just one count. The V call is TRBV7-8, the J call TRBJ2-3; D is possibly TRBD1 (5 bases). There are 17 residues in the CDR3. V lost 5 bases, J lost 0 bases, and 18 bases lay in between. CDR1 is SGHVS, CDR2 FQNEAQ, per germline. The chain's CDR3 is CASSAMRQSPSTDTQYF. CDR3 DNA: TGTGCCAGCAGCGCAATGCGACAGTCCCCTAGCACAGATACGCAGTATTTT.

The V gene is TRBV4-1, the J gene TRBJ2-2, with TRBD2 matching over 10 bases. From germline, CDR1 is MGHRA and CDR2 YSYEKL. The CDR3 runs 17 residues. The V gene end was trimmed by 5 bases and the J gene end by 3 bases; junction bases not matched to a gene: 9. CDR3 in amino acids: CASSVVSGGAYTGELFF. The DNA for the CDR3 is TGCGCCAGCAGCGTAGTCAGCGGGGGGGCCTACACCGGGGAGCTGTTTTTT.

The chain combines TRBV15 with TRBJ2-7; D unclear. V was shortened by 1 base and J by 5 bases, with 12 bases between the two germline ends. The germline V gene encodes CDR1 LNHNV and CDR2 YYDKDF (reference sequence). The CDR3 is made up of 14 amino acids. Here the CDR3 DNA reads TGTGCCACCAGCAGAGGGGCGTCTACAGACGAGCAGTACTTC. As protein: CATSRGASTDEQYF.

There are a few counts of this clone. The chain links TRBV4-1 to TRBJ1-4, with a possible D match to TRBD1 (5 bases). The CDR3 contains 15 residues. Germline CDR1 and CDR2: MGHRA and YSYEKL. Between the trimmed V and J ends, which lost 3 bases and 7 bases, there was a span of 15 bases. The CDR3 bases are TGCGCCAGCAGCCAGGGACTTCGGGGGAGTGAAAAACTGTTTTTT. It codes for CASSQGLRGSEKLFF.

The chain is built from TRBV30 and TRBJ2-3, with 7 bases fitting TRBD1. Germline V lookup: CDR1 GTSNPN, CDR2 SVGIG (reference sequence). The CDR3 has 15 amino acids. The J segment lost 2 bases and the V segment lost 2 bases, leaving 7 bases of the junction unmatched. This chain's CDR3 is CAWSRDSLPTDTQYF. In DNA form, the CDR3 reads TGTGCCTGGAGTCGGGACAGCCTCCCCACAGATACGCAGTATTTT.

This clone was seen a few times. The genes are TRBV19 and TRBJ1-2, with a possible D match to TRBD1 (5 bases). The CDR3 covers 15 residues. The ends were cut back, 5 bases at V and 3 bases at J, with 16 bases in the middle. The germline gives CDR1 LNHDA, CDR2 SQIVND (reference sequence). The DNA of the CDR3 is TGTGCCAGTAGTCCAAACTCGGGGACCGACTATGGCTACACCTTC. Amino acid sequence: CASSPNSGTDYGYTF.

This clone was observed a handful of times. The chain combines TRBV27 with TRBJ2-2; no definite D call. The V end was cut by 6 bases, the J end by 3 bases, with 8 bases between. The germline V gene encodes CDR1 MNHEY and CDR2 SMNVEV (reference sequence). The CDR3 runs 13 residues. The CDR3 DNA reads TGTGCCAGCAGCTTGTACTACACCGGGGAGCTGTTTTTT. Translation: CASSLYYTGELFF.

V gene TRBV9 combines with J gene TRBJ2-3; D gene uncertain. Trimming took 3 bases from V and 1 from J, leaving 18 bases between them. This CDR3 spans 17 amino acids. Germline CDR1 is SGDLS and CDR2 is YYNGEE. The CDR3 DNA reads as TGTGCCAGCAGCGGTAGTTGGAGCACCTTGGGCACAGATACGCAGTATTTT. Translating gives CASSGSWSTLGTDTQYF.

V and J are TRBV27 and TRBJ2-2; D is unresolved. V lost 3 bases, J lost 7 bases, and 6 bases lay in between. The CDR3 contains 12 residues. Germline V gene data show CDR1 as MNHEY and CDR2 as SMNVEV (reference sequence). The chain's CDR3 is CASSLGFGELFF. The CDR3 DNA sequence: TGTGCCAGCAGTTTGGGTTTCGGGGAGCTGTTTTTT.

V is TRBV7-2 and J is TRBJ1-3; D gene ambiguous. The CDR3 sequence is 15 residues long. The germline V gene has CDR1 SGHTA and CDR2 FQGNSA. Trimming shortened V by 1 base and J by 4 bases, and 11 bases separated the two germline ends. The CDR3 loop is CASSLGTIWGNTIYF. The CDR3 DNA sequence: TGTGCCAGCAGCTTAGGGACGATCTGGGGAAACACCATATATTTT.

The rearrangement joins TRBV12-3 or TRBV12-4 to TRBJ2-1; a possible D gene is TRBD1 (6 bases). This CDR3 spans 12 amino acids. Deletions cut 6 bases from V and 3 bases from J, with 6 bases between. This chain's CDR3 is CASRTGYNEQFF. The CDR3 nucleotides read TGTGCCAGCAGGACAGGCTACAATGAGCAGTTCTTC.

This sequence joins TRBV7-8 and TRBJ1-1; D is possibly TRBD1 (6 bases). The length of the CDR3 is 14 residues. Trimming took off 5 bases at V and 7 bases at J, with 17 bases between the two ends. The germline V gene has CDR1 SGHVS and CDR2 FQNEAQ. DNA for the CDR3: TGTGCCAGCAGCCCCCTAACAGGGCCTATTGAAGCTTTCTTT. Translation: CASSPLTGPIEAFF.

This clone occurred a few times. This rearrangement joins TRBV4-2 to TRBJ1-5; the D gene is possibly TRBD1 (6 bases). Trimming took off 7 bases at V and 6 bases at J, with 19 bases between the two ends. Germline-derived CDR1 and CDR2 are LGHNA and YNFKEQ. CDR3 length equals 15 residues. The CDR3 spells CASTRNQGPGQPQHF. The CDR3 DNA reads TGTGCCAGCACCAGAAACCAGGGGCCCGGTCAGCCCCAGCATTTT.

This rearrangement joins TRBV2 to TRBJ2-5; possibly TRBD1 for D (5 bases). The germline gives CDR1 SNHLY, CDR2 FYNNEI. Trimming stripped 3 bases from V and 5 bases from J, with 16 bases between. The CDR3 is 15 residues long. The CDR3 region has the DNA TGTGCCAGCAGTGAGGCATGGACAACCGGGGAGACCCAGTACTTC. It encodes CASSEAWTTGETQYF. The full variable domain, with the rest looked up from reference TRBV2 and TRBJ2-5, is EPEVTQTPSHQVTQMGQEVILRCVPISNHLYFYWYRQILGQKVEFLVSFYNNEISEKSEIFDDQFSVERPDGSNFTLKIRSTKLEDSAMYFCASSEAWTTGETQYFGPGTRLLVL.

The CDR3 spells CASSIAGLGYTF. The CDR3, as DNA: TGTGCCAGTAGTATAGCTGGACTCGGCTACACCTTC. This chain connects TRBV19 to TRBJ1-2; the D is unclear. Germline V gene sequence: CDR1 LNHDA, CDR2 SQIVND (reference sequence). The CDR3 runs to 12 residues. The V gene lost 1 base and the J gene lost 8 bases, with 8 bases spanning the gap. The entire variable domain, with the rest obtained from reference TRBV19 and TRBJ1-2, is as follows: DGGITQSPKYLFRKEGQNVTLSCEQNLNHDAMYWYRQDPGQGLRLIYYSQIVNDFQKGDIAEGYSVSREKKESFPLTVTSAQKNPTAFYLCASSIAGLGYTFGSGTRLTVV.

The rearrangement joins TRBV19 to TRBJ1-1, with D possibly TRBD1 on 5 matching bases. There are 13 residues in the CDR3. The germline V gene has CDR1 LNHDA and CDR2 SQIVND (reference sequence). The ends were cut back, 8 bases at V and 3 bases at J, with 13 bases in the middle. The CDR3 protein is CASGSTGDTEAFF. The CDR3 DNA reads TGTGCCAGTGGATCTACAGGCGACACTGAAGCTTTCTTT.